This paragraph covers one TCR beta chain sequence. This specimen belongs to a study of T cells after yellow fever vaccination. Using its own MiXCR run on the 5' RACE reads, TCRdb lists one record per CDR3 protein. The table includes around 300,000 distinct CDR3 sequences, around 13% detected once. The CDR3 loop spans 13 amino acids. Germline lookup yields CDR1 LGHNA and CDR2 YSLEER. V was pared by 2 bases and J by 7 bases, with 9 bases between. The sequenced sample was CD4+ T cells sorted from PBMCs, obtained 45 days after the yellow fever booster vaccination. The rearrangement uses TRBV4-3 and TRBJ2-1; D not certain. The source is a man aged 30 to 45 who received the YFV17D yellow fever vaccine. DNA of the CDR3: TGCGCCAGCAGCCAATGGTCGCGGAATGAGCAGTTCTTC. This codes for CASSQWSRNEQFF.